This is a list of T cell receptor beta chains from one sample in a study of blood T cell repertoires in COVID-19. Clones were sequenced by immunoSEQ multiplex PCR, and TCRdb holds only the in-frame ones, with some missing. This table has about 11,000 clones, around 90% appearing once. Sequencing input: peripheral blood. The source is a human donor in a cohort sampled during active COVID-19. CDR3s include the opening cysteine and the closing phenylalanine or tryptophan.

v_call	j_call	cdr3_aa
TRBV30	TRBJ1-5	CAWSVQDNQPQHF
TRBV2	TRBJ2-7	CASSGYYEQYF
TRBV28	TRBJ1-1	CASSSAGQGWNEAFF
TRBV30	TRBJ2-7	CAWSVRRTGIYEQYF
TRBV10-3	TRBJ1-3	CAIRDSSGNTIYF
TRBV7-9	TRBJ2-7	CASSPIAGAYYEQYF
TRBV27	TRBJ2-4	CASSLIGTRAASKNIQYF
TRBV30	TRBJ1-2	CAWSVKELNYGYTF
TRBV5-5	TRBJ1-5	CASSLPGWDQPQHF
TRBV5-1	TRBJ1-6	CASSPGSYNSPLHF
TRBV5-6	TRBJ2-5	CASSSLSSGQETQYF
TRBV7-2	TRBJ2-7	CASRNQGVSYEQYF
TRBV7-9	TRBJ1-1	CASSLARGVGANTEAFF
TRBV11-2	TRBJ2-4	CASSLGQENIQYF
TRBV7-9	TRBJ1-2	CASNPARGRGRYYGYTF
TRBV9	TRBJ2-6	CASSEGQGSGANVLTF
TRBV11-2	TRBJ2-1	CASSLGRGGPNEQFF
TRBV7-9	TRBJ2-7	CASSRLERGQYF
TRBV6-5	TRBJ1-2	CASSYDSAGAPEGYTF